The next 6 T cell receptor beta chains were all read from a single sample in a study of shared clonotypes between healthy human individuals. Naive CD8 cells were CD45RO-negative, positively selected for CCR7, excluding terminally differentiated effector memory CD45RA+ cells. Measured with immunoSEQ multiplex PCR; TCRdb has only the in-frame clones, and not every one. The table lists around 2,000,000 clones, about 92% of them singletons. Sequenced input: naive CD8+ T cells from PBMCs. The receptors shown here come from a young man in good health. Some clones in this sample may be carry-over from other donors' samples.

CDR3 DNA: TGTGCCAGCAGCTCAACGCGGGGGCAGGTTCCCTACGAGCAGTACTTC. Protein sequence: CASSSTRGQVPYEQYF. The chain is built from TRBV9 and TRBJ2-7; the D gene is possibly TRBD2 (7 bases). Germline-derived CDR1 and CDR2 are SGDLS and YYNGEE. There are 16 residues in the CDR3. V lost 4 bases, J lost 2 bases, and 19 bases lay in between.

This chain links TRBV4-2 with TRBJ1-2, with 8 positions matching TRBD1. Germline lookup yields CDR1 LGHNA and CDR2 YNFKEQ. CDR3 size: 16 residues. V lost 5 bases to trimming and J lost 6 bases; unmatched junction nucleotides: 14. Written as DNA, the CDR3 is TGTGCCAGCAGCGCCGGGGGCAGGGGGCGCTTCAATGGCTACACCTTC. This translates into CASSAGGRGRFNGYTF.

V and J are TRBV4-3 and TRBJ2-7; D possibly matches TRBD1 or TRBD2 (7 bases each). V dropped 3 bases and J dropped 3 bases, with 15 bases sitting between them. Per the germline V gene, CDR1 is LGHNA and CDR2 is YSLEER. The CDR3 extends over 15 amino acids. The CDR3 DNA reads TGCGCCAGCAGCCACTATCAGGGGGGGGGCTACGAGCAGTACTTC. Its translation: CASSHYQGGGYEQYF.

V gene TRBV9 combines with J gene TRBJ2-3, with 9 bases aligning to TRBD2. This CDR3 has 16 amino acids. With V trimmed by 4 bases and J by 2 bases, 8 bases remained unmatched. The V gene's germline CDR1 is SGDLS and CDR2 YYNGEE. The CDR3 region is CASSQGLAGFTDTQYF. The DNA of the CDR3 is TGTGCCAGCAGCCAGGGACTAGCAGGTTTCACAGATACGCAGTATTTT.

This clone was found once. The genes are TRBV27 and TRBJ2-1, with TRBD2 as a possible D gene (6 bases). CDR1 is MNHEY and CDR2 is SMNVEV in the germline V gene (reference sequence). V was clipped by 7 bases and J by 8 bases, with 24 bases between them. CDR3 length: 16 residues. The CDR3 reads CASTPSSGDKWHEQFF. The CDR3 DNA is TGTGCCAGCACCCCATCGTCGGGAGACAAATGGCATGAGCAGTTCTTC.

This chain links TRBV9 with TRBJ2-1; TRBD2 aligns across 10 bases. Trimming cost V 0 bases and J 6 bases; bases outside gene matches: 9. The length of the CDR3 is 17 residues. Germline CDR1 and CDR2: SGDLS and YYNGEE. The CDR3 DNA sequence: TGTGCCAGCAGCGTAGAAAGGCGGACTAGCGGTTTCAATGAGCAGTTCTTC. This translates into CASSVERRTSGFNEQFF.